The clone carrying this TCR beta chain appeared a few times. This sample stems from a study of control samples from healthy donors and cancer patients. The germline gives CDR1 SGHDN, CDR2 FVKESK. V was trimmed by 0 bases and J by 8 bases, leaving 13 bases between them. This CDR3 spans 14 amino acids. TCRdb's copy holds only in-frame clones and misses some; the assay was immunoSEQ multiplex PCR. The data contain roughly 370,000 clones, around nine tenths of them singletons. The source of this sequence is a man aged 40-50 years with head and neck cancer. Source material: PBMCs. V usage is TRBV14 and J usage is TRBJ1-2; weak D call: TRBD1 (6 bases). CDR3 region: CASSQDFGGEGYTF. The CDR3 DNA sequence: TGTGCCAGCAGCCAAGATTTCGGGGGCGAGGGCTACACCTTC.